This T cell receptor beta chain was observed in a study of blood T cells in healthy people across ages (dated by TCRdb to the mid-2010s). About the investigation overall: In model experiments, template switching captured roughly one uniquely barcoded TCR beta cDNA molecule for every two T cells. Using deep sequencing normalized with unique cDNA molecular identifiers, the study measured how TCR beta repertoire diversity changes with age. Donors were grouped into four age groups: young (average approximately 15 years), middle-aged (roughly 40), aged (about 60) and long-lived (around 80). Using the same blood draw, the study looked at two additional independent replicas of 1 million unique cDNA reads for two donors, one aged 18 to 30 and the other aged 80 or older. Overall study outcomes, separate from this receptor: There was a strong correlation between observed TCR beta diversity and the percentage of naive T cells measured by flow cytometry. As age increased, observed TCR beta diversity per million T cells dropped in a roughly linear way, and a significant reduction was already evident by age around 41. Since profiling was done on bulk unsorted PBMCs, naive and antigen-experienced compartments could not be conclusively compared. Compared with the aged group, more naive CD4+ T cells, fewer expanded clones and increased TCR diversity were shown by the long-lived group, suggesting age selection. Estimates of total diversity based on one million sequenced T cells were considered lower bounds and underestimates. Donor CMV infection status was unknown, potentially confounding age-related changes in expanded clonotypes.

Worth noting for this clonotype: Its antigen remains unidentified. No quality values exist for individual bases; no much larger clone is one base distant.

Systemically healthy Caucasian individuals from Russia, approximately 39 in total and aged roughly 6 to 95 years, were included as donors. Each donor gave about 9.7 milliliters of peripheral blood, drawn into EDTA-treated Vacutainer tubes. Ficoll-Paque density-gradient centrifugation was used to isolate PBMCs, with at least 6.5 million per sample. Total RNA was extracted from PBMCs with Trizol reagent, with at least 5 micrograms obtained per sample. For every donor, an aliquot of PBMCs went through flow cytometry to measure the percentages of naive CD45RAhigh/CD27high T cells. The germline V gene yields SGHRS for CDR1 and YFSETQ for CDR2. V is pruned by 0 bases and J by 5 bases, leaving 7 bases of the junction without a gene match. Including cysteine and phenylalanine, the CDR3 has 15 amino acids. Only the CDR3 part of the read is kept: 45 bases, read in frame from the first base. The library was generated by 5' RACE. Sequenced on an Illumina HiSeq 2500. The second PCR ran for about 6 to 11 cycles and used a J-beta primer mix along with a sample-barcoded 5' primer. Each TCR beta cDNA molecule received a unique molecular identifier from a template-switch 5' adaptor carrying 12 random nucleotides. Each sample yielded at least 3 million CDR3-containing paired-end reads. The Mint cDNA synthesis kit, primed by a TRBC-specific oligonucleotide, was used to synthesize first-strand cDNA from all RNA. All cDNA was treated with uracil-DNA glycosylase and then went through a first 18-cycle PCR with the universal primers M1SS and BC2_uni_R. The study's own analysis went as follows. Each sample was normalized by randomly selecting 1 million high-quality reads, each carrying a distinct molecular identifier. Instead of being binned into consensus sequences, reads with shared molecular identifiers were discarded. CDR3 identification, clonotype clustering and error correction used MiTCR with a Q25 quality threshold and the strictest error-elimination algorithm. A nonparametric unseen species model with Euler transformation was used to estimate lower-bound total TCR beta diversity. TCRdb trimmed the raw reads at Q25, called clones with MiXCR and kept productive beta chains. When rows share a CDR3 protein, they turn into one entry using the most common DNA and genes. The V and J calls here are based on TCRdb, not the publication. A total of approximately 780,000 distinct CDR3 sequences appear in this sample, more than 25% of them only once. In total, the top ten clones hold 3% of the sample.

Another study also made use of these data, one on T cells of mothers and their children. Drawing on the second study: Donors were nine systemically healthy Caucasian individuals: three mothers and their six children. cDNA synthesis consumed the entire amount of extracted RNA, loaded at about 1.5 ug RNA in each 15 ul reaction. In the second PCR, sample barcodes and 2-4 random nucleotides were introduced via the M1S primer. Over 9 million TCR beta CDR3 reads came from each mother, compared with several million reads from each child. Thymic selection similarly shapes TCR recombination output in related and unrelated pairs, with minor effect from inherited differences. Normalized repertoire overlap was always found to be slightly, but never significantly, higher in related mother-child pairs than in unrelated mother-child pairs. No persistent microchimeric T cell clones were detected, at a sensitivity of roughly 100 clones per million clonotypes. To look for features that set related mother-child pairs apart from unrelated individuals, the researchers ran deep NGS to compare the TCR beta repertoires of mothers and children. On average, the children were approximately 11 +/- 4 years old, while the mothers were 40 +/- 4 years old. Libraries were sequenced on Illumina HiSeq 2000 with 100+100 nt paired-end reads after adapter ligation with NEBNext reagents. Mother and child libraries were prepared a month apart and sequenced in separate runs to prevent cross-contamination. Each donor had between about 450,000 and 2,200,000 distinct TCR beta clonotypes identified. Naive TCR beta clonotypes were estimated from low-frequency clonotypes matched to each donor's FACS-determined naive share, without sorting.

Sequencing used blood. This clonotype was sampled from a boy aged 5-17 years in good health. This sequence uses TRBV5-1 and TRBJ2-5; 7 bases in the junction line up with TRBD1. The CDR3 reads CASSLEGGMMETQYF. In nucleotide form, the sequence is TGCGCCAGCAGCTTGGAAGGGGGCATGATGGAGACCCAGTACTTC.